Sample share makes the clone carrying this T cell receptor beta chain large. As yet, its antigen is unknown. Germline and genes: mouse. Indicated time point: mouse harvest day 14 after allogeneic transplant. Each mouse received 10^7 T-cell-depleted marrow cells plus 10^6 splenic CD5+ T cells by tail vein. Tissues came from B6→BALB/c major-mismatch GVHD mice at day 7 or 14. This sample was taken from a study of tissue T cells after allogeneic stem cell transplantation. Study-wide results and limits: Blood and spleen captured only part of the tissue TCR repertoire. Limitations included a small, clinically heterogeneous cohort and limited sampling depth.

TCRbeta CDR3 was sequenced at survey depth with template counts. Some clones are missing from TCRdb's copy, which holds only in-frame ones; the method was immunoSEQ multiplex PCR. The data contain a few thousand clones, approximately 47% of them singletons. Sequenced sample: lymph node tissue. This sequence originates from a female BALB/c mouse given C57BL/6 T cells with graft-versus-host disease after an allogeneic hematopoietic cell transplant.

CDR3 sequence: CASSRGLGVNQDTQYF. CDR3 bases read: TGTGCCAGCAGCCGGGGACTGGGGGTTAACCAAGACACCCAGTAC. The chain links TRBV13-3 to TRBJ2-5, with TRBD2 matching over 11 bases. Coverage ceases 1 residue before the CDR3 finishes, and the germline J gene fills in the end. The CDR3 contains 16 residues. The V and J ends lost 5 bases and 0 bases, in that order; junction bases with no gene match: 5. CDR1 NNHDY and CDR2 SYVADS come from the germline V gene.